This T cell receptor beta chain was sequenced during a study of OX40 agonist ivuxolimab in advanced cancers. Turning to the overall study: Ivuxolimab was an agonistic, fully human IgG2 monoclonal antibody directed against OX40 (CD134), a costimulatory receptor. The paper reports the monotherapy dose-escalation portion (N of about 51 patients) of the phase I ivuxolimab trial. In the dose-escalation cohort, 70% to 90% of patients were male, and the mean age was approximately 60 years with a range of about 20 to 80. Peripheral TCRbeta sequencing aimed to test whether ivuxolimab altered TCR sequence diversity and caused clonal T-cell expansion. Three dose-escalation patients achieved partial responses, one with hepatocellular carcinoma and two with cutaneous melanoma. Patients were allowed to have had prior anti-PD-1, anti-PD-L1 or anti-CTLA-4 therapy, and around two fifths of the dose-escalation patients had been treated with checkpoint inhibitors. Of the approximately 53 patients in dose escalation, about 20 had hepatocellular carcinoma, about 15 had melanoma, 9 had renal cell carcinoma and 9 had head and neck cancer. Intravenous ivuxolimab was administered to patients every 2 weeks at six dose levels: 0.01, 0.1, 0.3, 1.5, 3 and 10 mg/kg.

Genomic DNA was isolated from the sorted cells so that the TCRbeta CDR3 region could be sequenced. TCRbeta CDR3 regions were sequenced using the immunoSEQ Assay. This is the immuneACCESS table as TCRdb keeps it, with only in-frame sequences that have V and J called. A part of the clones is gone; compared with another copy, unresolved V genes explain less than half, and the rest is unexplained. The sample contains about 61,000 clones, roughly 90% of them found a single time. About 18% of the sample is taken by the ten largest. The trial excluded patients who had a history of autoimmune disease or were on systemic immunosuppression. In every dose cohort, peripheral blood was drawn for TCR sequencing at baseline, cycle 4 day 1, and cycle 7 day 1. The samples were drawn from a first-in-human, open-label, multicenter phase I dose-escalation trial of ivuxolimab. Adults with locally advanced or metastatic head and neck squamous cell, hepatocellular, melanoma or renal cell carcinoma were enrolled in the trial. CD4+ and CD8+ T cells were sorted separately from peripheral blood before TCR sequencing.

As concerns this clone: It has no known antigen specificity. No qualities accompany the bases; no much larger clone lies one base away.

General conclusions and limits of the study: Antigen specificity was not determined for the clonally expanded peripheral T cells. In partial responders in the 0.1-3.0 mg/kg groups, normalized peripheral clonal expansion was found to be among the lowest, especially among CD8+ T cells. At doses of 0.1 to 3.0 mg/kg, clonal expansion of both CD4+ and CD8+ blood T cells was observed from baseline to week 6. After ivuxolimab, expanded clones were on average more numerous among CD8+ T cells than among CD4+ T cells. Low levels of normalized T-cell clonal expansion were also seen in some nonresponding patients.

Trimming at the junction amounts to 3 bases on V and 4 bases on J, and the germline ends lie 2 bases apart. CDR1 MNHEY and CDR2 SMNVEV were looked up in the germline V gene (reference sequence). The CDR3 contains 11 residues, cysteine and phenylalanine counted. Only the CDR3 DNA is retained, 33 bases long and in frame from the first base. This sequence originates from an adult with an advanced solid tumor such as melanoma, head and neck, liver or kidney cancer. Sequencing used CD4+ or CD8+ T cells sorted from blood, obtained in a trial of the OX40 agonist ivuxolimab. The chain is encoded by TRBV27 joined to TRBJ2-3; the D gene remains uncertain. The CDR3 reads CASSLADTQYF. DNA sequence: TGTGCCAGCAGTTTGGCAGATACGCAGTATTTT.